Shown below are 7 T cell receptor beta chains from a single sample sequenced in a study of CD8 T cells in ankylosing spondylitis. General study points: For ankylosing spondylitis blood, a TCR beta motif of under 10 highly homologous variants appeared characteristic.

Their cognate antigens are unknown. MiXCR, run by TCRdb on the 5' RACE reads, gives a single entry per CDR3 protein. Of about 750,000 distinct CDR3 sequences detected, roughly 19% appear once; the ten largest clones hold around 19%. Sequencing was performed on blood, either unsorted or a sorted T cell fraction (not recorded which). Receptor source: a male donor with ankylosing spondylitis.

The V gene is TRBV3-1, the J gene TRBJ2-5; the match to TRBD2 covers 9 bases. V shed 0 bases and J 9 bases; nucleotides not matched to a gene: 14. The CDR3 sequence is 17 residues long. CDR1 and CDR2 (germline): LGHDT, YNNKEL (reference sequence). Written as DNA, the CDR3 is TGTGCCAGCAGCCAAGATTCCCCTCTGGGCGGGGGGGGTTCCCAGTACTTC. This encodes CASSQDSPLGGGGSQYF.

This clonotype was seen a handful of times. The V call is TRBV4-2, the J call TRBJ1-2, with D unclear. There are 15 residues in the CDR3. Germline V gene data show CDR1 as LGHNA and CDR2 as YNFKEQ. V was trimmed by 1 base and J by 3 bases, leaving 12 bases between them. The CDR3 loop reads CASSQVGKIDYGYTF. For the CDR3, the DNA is TGTGCCAGCAGCCAAGTCGGCAAGATTGACTATGGCTACACCTTC.

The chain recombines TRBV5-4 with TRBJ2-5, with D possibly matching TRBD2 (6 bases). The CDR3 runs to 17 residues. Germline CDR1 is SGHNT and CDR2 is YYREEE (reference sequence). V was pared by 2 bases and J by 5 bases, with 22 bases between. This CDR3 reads CASSFGGWDGSGETQYF. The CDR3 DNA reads TGTGCCAGCAGCTTCGGGGGATGGGACGGCTCGGGCGAGACCCAGTACTTC.

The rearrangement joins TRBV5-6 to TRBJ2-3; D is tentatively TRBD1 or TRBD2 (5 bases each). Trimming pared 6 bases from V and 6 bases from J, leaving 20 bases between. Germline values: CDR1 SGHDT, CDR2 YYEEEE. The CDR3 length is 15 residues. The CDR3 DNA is TGTGCCAGCACCCCAGCGGACAATCCTCCTGATACGCAGTATTTT. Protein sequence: CASTPADNPPDTQYF.

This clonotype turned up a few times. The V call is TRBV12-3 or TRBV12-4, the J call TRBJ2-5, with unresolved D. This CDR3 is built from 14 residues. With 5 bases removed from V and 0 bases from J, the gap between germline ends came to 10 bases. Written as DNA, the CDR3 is TGTGCCAGCAGTCCGGACGGCTACCAAGAGACCCAGTACTTC. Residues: CASSPDGYQETQYF.

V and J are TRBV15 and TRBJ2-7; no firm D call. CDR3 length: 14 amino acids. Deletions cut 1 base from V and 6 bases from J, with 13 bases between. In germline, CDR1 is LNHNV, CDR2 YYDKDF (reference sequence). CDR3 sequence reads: CATSRGGSSVEQYF. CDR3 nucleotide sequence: TGTGCCACCAGCAGAGGAGGCAGCTCCGTCGAGCAGTACTTC.

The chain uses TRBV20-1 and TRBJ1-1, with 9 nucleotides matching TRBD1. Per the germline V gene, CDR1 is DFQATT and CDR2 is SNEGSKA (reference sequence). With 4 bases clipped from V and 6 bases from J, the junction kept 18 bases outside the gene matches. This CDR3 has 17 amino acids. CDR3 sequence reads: CSATRYPPGQGRSEAFF. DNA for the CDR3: TGCAGTGCTACCCGTTATCCCCCGGGACAGGGAAGGTCTGAAGCTTTCTTT.